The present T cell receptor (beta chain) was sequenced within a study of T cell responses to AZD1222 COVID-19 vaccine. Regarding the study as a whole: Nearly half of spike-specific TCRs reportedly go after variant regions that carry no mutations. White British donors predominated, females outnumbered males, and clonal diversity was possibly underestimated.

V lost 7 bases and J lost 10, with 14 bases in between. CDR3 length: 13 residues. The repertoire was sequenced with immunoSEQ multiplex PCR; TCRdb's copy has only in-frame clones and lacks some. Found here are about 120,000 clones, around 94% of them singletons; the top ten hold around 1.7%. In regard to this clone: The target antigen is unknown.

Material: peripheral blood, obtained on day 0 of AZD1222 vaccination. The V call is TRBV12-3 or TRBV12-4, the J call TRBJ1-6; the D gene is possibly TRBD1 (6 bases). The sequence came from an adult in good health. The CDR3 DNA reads TGTGCCAGCACCCTGACAGGCCGGTCACCCCTCCACTTT. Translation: CASTLTGRSPLHF.